The source of this T cell receptor beta chain is a study of T cells after yellow fever vaccination. Whole-study findings and limits: The study re-detected most primary-vaccination clones after the booster (approximately 96% CD4, roughly 91% CD8). Abundant bulk-population clonotypes could contaminate the FACS-sorted repertoires.

As for this clonotype: Antigen specificity is unknown.

The CDR3 totals 10 residues. Per germline, CDR1 SGHKS and CDR2 YYEKEE (reference sequence). V lost 7 bases to trimming and J lost 3 bases, with 5 bases between them. UMIs and a universal primer site were added when TCR cDNA was made by 5'RACE template switching. TCRdb ran MiXCR on the 5' RACE reads and lists one entry per CDR3 protein. Found here are about 110,000 distinct CDR3 sequences, 6.5% to 9% of them singletons; the top ten hold 25%. The sample was CD8+ T cells sorted from PBMCs, taken 45 days after the yellow fever booster vaccination. The sequence was collected from a man aged 25 to 40 who received the YFV17D yellow fever vaccine. The chain is built from TRBV5-5 and TRBJ2-7; D is unresolved. The chain's CDR3 is CASRLYEQYF. The CDR3 DNA is TGTGCCAGCCGCCTCTACGAGCAGTACTTC.